The 29 T cell receptor beta chains given below trace back to one sample, sequenced in a study of beta chain features in type 1 diabetes. Every bit of the isolated RNA underwent reverse transcription, so sequencing read expressed TCRB transcripts. The table came from immunoSEQ multiplex PCR; TCRdb's copy has only in-frame clones and leaves some out. Of approximately 23,000 clones in the sample, approximately 70% were seen once. The sample consisted of Tregs from blood. These receptors all come from a woman aged 35 to 49 in good health.

V usage is TRBV19 and J usage is TRBJ2-5; 9 nucleotides match TRBD1. V lost 3 bases to trimming and J lost 4 bases; unmatched junction nucleotides: 3. Looked up from germline, CDR1 is LNHDA and CDR2 is SQIVND (reference sequence). The CDR3 loop spans 14 amino acids. CDR3 coding DNA: TGTGCCAGTAGTATGGGGACAGGGCGAGAGACCCAGTACTTC. This translates into CASSMGTGRETQYF.

This clone was counted between two and nine times. V and J are TRBV7-2 and TRBJ1-3, with D tentatively TRBD1 (5 bases). CDR1 and CDR2 from the germline V gene are SGHTA and FQGNSA. Trimming shortened V by 5 bases and J by 4 bases, and 15 bases separated the two germline ends. The CDR3 extends over 15 amino acids. The CDR3 region is CASSPAGRGGNTIYF. The CDR3 nucleotides read TGTGCCAGCAGCCCAGCGGGGCGCGGGGGAAACACCATATATTTT.

This chain connects TRBV7-9 to TRBJ2-5, with 12 positions matching TRBD2. V dropped 2 bases and J dropped 2; count of bases not matched to a gene: 6. Germline CDR1 reads SEHNR; CDR2 reads FQNEAQ (reference sequence). CDR3 length: 17 residues. In DNA, the CDR3 is TGTGCCAGCAGCTTATCCCGGACTAGCGGGGAGCAAGAGACCCAGTACTTC. It translates to CASSLSRTSGEQETQYF.

For the CDR3, the DNA is TGTGCCAGTCTGGGGACAGGGTTCTCCGAGCAGTACTTC. Its translation: CASLGTGFSEQYF. The chain couples TRBV19 to TRBJ2-7, with 9 bases aligning to TRBD1. This CDR3 is built from 13 residues. V was pared by 8 bases and J by 6 bases, with 8 bases of the junction left unmatched. In germline, CDR1 is LNHDA, CDR2 SQIVND (reference sequence).

J is TRBJ2-3 and V is TRBV4-1, with 8 bases identical to TRBD2. The V gene's germline CDR1 is MGHRA and CDR2 YSYEKL. The CDR3 is 17 residues long. V was clipped by 1 base and J by 2 bases; unmatched bases: 8. The CDR3 loop is CASSQGSGGLHTDTQYF. CDR3 bases: TGCGCCAGCAGCCAAGGAAGCGGGGGCCTTCACACAGATACGCAGTATTTT.

This sequence joins TRBV4-2 and TRBJ2-7; a possible D gene is TRBD2 (6 bases). The germline gives CDR1 LGHNA, CDR2 YNFKEQ. V was pared by 3 bases and J by 4 bases, with 19 bases between. This CDR3 spans 16 amino acids. CDR3 amino acids: CASSQLGRGGEYEQYF. CDR3 DNA sequence: TGTGCCAGCAGCCAGTTAGGGCGGGGCGGCGAATACGAGCAGTACTTC.

This clone was seen more than once but under ten times. The chain links TRBV7-2 to TRBJ2-7; 9 bases agree with TRBD2. The V and J ends lost 7 bases and 6 bases, in that order; junction bases with no gene match: 10. CDR3 length equals 14 residues. The germline CDR1 and CDR2 sequences are SGHTA and FQGNSA. This chain's CDR3 is CASTQGGGAGEQYF. The CDR3 DNA is TGTGCCAGCACCCAAGGCGGGGGGGCCGGCGAGCAGTACTTC.

The CDR3 spells CASQRSGAEDTQYF. In DNA, the CDR3 is TGTGCCAGCCAACGAAGCGGTGCCGAGGATACGCAGTATTTT. The chain recombines TRBV2 with TRBJ2-3; possible D gene TRBD2, 5 bases. This CDR3 is built from 14 residues. V was clipped by 8 bases and J by 6 bases, with 18 bases between them. Germline V lookup: CDR1 SNHLY, CDR2 FYNNEI.

Comments on this clone: A read error may be the cause here, since a much bigger clone is one base away. In the same sample, other DNA sequences code for this CDR3. The chain uses TRBV19 and TRBJ1-4; unclear D gene. The germline V and J ends were trimmed by 1 base and 11 bases, with 14 bases remaining between them. The CDR3 is made up of 14 amino acids. The germline CDR1 and CDR2 sequences are LNHDA and SQIVND (reference sequence). The CDR3 here is CASSIAGPREKLFF. CDR3 DNA: TGTGCCAGTAGTATAGCAGGCCCTCGTGAGAAACTGTTTTTT. Combining the CDR3 with reference TRBV19 and TRBJ1-4 gives the whole variable domain DGGITQSPKYLFRKEGQNVTLSCEQNLNHDAMYWYRQDPGQGLRLIYYSQIVNDFQKGDIAEGYSVSREKKESFPLTVTSAQKNPTAFYLCASSIAGPREKLFFGSGTQLSVL.

This clone occurred once. The V call is TRBV5-1, the J call TRBJ1-4; D unclear. The ends were cut back, 0 bases at V and 6 bases at J, with 12 bases in the middle. Per germline, CDR1 SGHRS and CDR2 YFSETQ. The CDR3 is 15 residues long. The CDR3 coding sequence is TGCGCCAGCAGCTTGGGCACTTATCCATATGAAAAACTGTTTTTT. It yields the protein CASSLGTYPYEKLFF.

This clone was observed once. The chain is built from TRBV11-2 and TRBJ1-6, with unresolved D. Trimming shortened V by 3 bases and J by 10 bases, and 10 bases separated the two germline ends. CDR3 size: 13 residues. Germline loops: CDR1 SGHAT, CDR2 FQNNGV. The CDR3 DNA sequence: TGTGCCAGCAGCTTCTCGTGGCGGTCACCCCTCCACTTT. Amino acids: CASSFSWRSPLHF.

This clone occurred a few times. The genes are TRBV6-5 and TRBJ2-7; D unclear. Trimming took 4 bases from V and 3 from J, leaving 13 bases between them. Germline CDR1 is MNHEY and CDR2 is SVGAGI. This CDR3 has 14 amino acids. CDR3 in amino acids: CASSLTGFNYEQYF. The CDR3 DNA follows: TGTGCCAGCAGTTTAACCGGGTTCAACTACGAGCAGTACTTC.

This clone occurred once. The chain carries TRBV2 and TRBJ1-3; D is possibly TRBD1 (6 bases). With 4 bases removed from V and 0 bases from J, the gap between germline ends came to 16 bases. The germline gives CDR1 SNHLY, CDR2 FYNNEI. This CDR3 has 17 residues. The CDR3 DNA sequence: TGTGCCAGCAGTGTCGGGCTGGGCAGGGGCTCTGGAAACACCATATATTTT. As protein: CASSVGLGRGSGNTIYF. The whole variable domain, filled in from reference TRBV2 and TRBJ1-3, reads EPEVTQTPSHQVTQMGQEVILRCVPISNHLYFYWYRQILGQKVEFLVSFYNNEISEKSEIFDDQFSVERPDGSNFTLKIRSTKLEDSAMYFCASSVGLGRGSGNTIYFGEGSWLTVV.

J is TRBJ2-7 and V is TRBV1; the listed D gene, TRBD2, was not tested against the DNA. TRBV1 is flagged as a pseudogene. This CDR3 is 17 amino acids long. Here the CDR3 DNA reads TGCACCAGCAGCCAAGAATTTAGGCTAGCGGGGGAGTACGAGCAGTACTTC. Protein sequence: CTSSQEFRLAGEYEQYF.

The rearrangement uses TRBV14 and TRBJ2-3; 11 bases fit TRBD1. CDR1 and CDR2 (germline): SGHDN, FVKESK. V was clipped by 4 bases and J by 6 bases; unmatched bases: 6. This CDR3 is 15 amino acids long. CDR3 region: CASSPPRDRGDTQYF. DNA for the CDR3: TGTGCCAGCAGCCCACCCCGGGACAGGGGGGATACGCAGTATTTT.

In this sample, this clone turned up a few times. This chain links TRBV20-1 with TRBJ2-1; possible D gene TRBD2, 6 bases. The CDR3 extends over 10 amino acids. The V gene lost 6 bases and the J gene lost 10 bases, with 10 bases spanning the gap. CDR1 and CDR2 (germline): DFQATT, SNEGSKA (reference sequence). CDR3 loop: CSATRREQFF. In DNA form, the CDR3 reads TGCAGTGCGACTAGGAGAGAGCAGTTCTTC.

This clone was counted a single time. V gene TRBV4-3 combines with J gene TRBJ2-5; no reliable D call. Germline V gives CDR1 LGHNA, CDR2 YSLEER. V was clipped by 0 bases and J by 6 bases, with 14 bases between them. CDR3 length: 15 residues. CDR3 sequence reads: CASSQDLQAQQTQYF. In DNA form, the CDR3 reads TGCGCCAGCAGCCAAGATCTGCAGGCGCAGCAGACCCAGTACTTC.

The chain employs TRBV9 and TRBJ2-7; TRBD2 agrees at 14 bases. Per germline, CDR1 SGDLS and CDR2 YYNGEE. The CDR3 runs 18 residues. After removal of 4 bases from V and 0 bases from J, the junction contained 9 bases not matched to a gene. Here the CDR3 DNA reads TGTGCCAGCAGCTATGGGACTAGCGGGGGAACCGTCTCCTACGAGCAGTACTTC. This codes for CASSYGTSGGTVSYEQYF.

The J gene is TRBJ2-5, the V gene TRBV29-1; 10 nucleotides align to TRBD1. Germline assignment: CDR1 SQVTM and CDR2 ANQGSEA. CDR3 length: 11 residues. V shed 7 bases, J shed 6 bases, and the junction held 2 bases outside the gene matches. The CDR3 nucleotides read TGCAGCGCGGGACAGGGGAAGACCCAGTACTTC. Translation gives CSAGQGKTQYF.

The chain recombines TRBV9 with TRBJ1-3; D unclear. Germline V gene data show CDR1 as SGDLS and CDR2 as YYNGEE. The CDR3 totals 15 residues. Trimming stripped 4 bases from V and 0 bases from J, with 11 bases between. CDR3 protein: CASSPDGNSGNTIYF. CDR3 in DNA: TGTGCCAGCAGCCCTGACGGGAACTCTGGAAACACCATATATTTT. The complete variable domain, with remaining parts taken from reference TRBV9 and TRBJ1-3, reads DSGVTQTPKHLITATGQRVTLRCSPRSGDLSVYWYQQSLDQGLQFLIQYYNGEERAKGNILERFSAQQFPDLHSELNLSSLELGDSALYFCASSPDGNSGNTIYFGEGSWLTVV.

The chain has TRBV11-2 and TRBJ1-1; D might be TRBD1 (5 bases). V was clipped by 0 bases and J by 4 bases, with 9 bases between them. The CDR3 covers 14 residues. Germline V lookup: CDR1 SGHAT, CDR2 FQNNGV. The DNA of the CDR3 is TGTGCCAGCAGCTTAGATCCAGGGCCCACTGAAGCTTTCTTT. Amino acid sequence: CASSLDPGPTEAFF.

This clone is medium-sized in the sample. The rearrangement joins TRBV19 to TRBJ1-5, with D maybe TRBD1 (6 bases). Germline loops: CDR1 LNHDA, CDR2 SQIVND (reference sequence). There are 16 residues in the CDR3. V dropped 7 bases and J dropped 1 base, with 17 bases sitting between them. The CDR3 region is CASTPRGAGSNQPQHF. In DNA form, the CDR3 reads TGTGCCAGTACCCCACGGGGGGCTGGGAGCAATCAGCCCCAGCATTTT.

The genes are TRBV6-5 and TRBJ2-1, with 7 bases that match TRBD1. V lost 6 bases to trimming and J lost 10 bases; unmatched junction nucleotides: 6. Germline V gives CDR1 MNHEY, CDR2 SVGAGI. The CDR3 length is 12 residues. As DNA, the CDR3 is TGTGCCAGCAGACTACCGGGACAGGAGCAGTTCTTC. Translation: CASRLPGQEQFF.

This chain connects TRBV29-1 to TRBJ2-2; a possible D gene is TRBD1 (5 bases). V gave up 4 bases and J gave up 6 bases, with 9 bases separating them. Germline V gene lookup returns CDR1 SQVTM and CDR2 ANQGSEA. There are 12 residues in the CDR3. CDR3: CSVAAGSGELFF. The CDR3 DNA sequence: TGCAGCGTTGCGGCAGGGTCCGGGGAGCTGTTTTTT.

V is TRBV9 and J is TRBJ2-3; TRBD2 agrees at 10 bases. In germline, CDR1 is SGDLS, CDR2 YYNGEE. Trimming at V came to 0 bases and at J to 0 bases, leaving 7 bases not matched to a gene. This CDR3 spans 18 amino acids. This CDR3 is CASSVALAGTTSTDTQYF. The CDR3 nucleotides read TGTGCCAGCAGCGTAGCACTAGCGGGAACTACTAGCACAGATACGCAGTATTTT.

The chain employs TRBV7-2 and TRBJ1-2; unclear D gene. V was trimmed by 1 base and J by 2 bases, leaving 11 bases between them. Germline V gives CDR1 SGHTA, CDR2 FQGNSA. The CDR3 has 15 amino acids. The DNA for the CDR3 is TGTGCCAGCAGCTTAGGCCTGGCAATAAACTATGGCTACACCTTC. It translates to CASSLGLAINYGYTF. The full variable domain, completed using reference TRBV7-2 and TRBJ1-2, is GAGVSQSPSNKVTEKGKDVELRCDPISGHTALYWYRQSLGQGLEFLIYFQGNSAPDKSGLPSDRFSAERTGGSVSTLTIQRTQQEDSAVYLCASSLGLAINYGYTFGSGTRLTVV.

This clone was detected only a few times. The chain carries TRBV7-2 and TRBJ2-7; weak D call: TRBD2 (6 bases). Trimming took off 5 bases at V and 4 bases at J, with 15 bases between the two ends. The germline gives CDR1 SGHTA, CDR2 FQGNSA. The CDR3 is 14 residues long. CDR3 bases: TGTGCCAGCAGCGCAGGGACTCCAGGGTACGAGCAGTACTTC. It encodes CASSAGTPGYEQYF.

The chain combines TRBV6-6 with TRBJ1-4; weak D call: TRBD1 (6 bases). The germline CDR1 and CDR2 sequences are MNHNY and SVGAGI (reference sequence). CDR3 size: 14 residues. The ends were cut back, 5 bases at V and 7 bases at J, with 14 bases in the middle. The CDR3 sequence is CASSGQGKGEKLFF. The DNA of the CDR3 is TGTGCCAGCAGTGGTCAGGGGAAAGGTGAAAAACTGTTTTTT.

The V gene is TRBV5-1, the J gene TRBJ2-5; the match to TRBD1 covers 8 bases. The end of the DNA aligns better with TRBJ2-7, so the J call may be wrong. The CDR3 has 15 amino acids. The germline gives CDR1 SGHRS, CDR2 YFSETQ. The CDR3 nucleotides are TGCGCCAGCAGCACCGAATGGACAGGGCCCTACGAGCAGTACTTC. Amino acids: CASSTEWTGPYEQYF.